One sample yielded the 31 T cell receptor beta chains listed below, sequenced in a study of blood T cell repertoires in COVID-19. Sequencing was performed with immunoSEQ multiplex PCR; in TCRdb, only in-frame clones are kept and a portion is missing. The sample holds more than 300,000 clones, 85% to 90% seen once. Source material: PBMCs or T cells enriched from blood (not recorded which). The receptors were gathered from a woman aged 18-29 years who had recovered from COVID-19.

This chain links TRBV27 with TRBJ1-5, with no clear D. The CDR3 is made up of 15 amino acids. Trimming removed 6 bases at V and 2 bases at J, with 14 bases between. The V gene's germline CDR1 is MNHEY and CDR2 SMNVEV (reference sequence). The CDR3 DNA reads as TGTGCCAGCAGACGCGGCGATAAGGGCAATCAGCCCCAGCATTTT. This sequence encodes CASRRGDKGNQPQHF.

The DNA of the CDR3 is TGTGCCAGCAGCCCCCAGGGGGGACATTCACCCCTCCACTTT. The encoded protein is CASSPQGGHSPLHF. This sequence joins TRBV7-2 and TRBJ1-6; 7 bases map to TRBD1. The J segment lost 8 bases and the V segment lost 5 bases, leaving 6 bases of the junction unmatched. The CDR3 spans 14 residues. The germline V gene has CDR1 SGHTA and CDR2 FQGNSA.

This chain connects TRBV7-2 to TRBJ1-3, with 9 bases identical to TRBD1. The germline V gene encodes CDR1 SGHTA and CDR2 FQGNSA. The CDR3 length is 15 residues. V lost 5 bases, J lost 11 bases, and 13 bases stayed unmatched. DNA for the CDR3: TGTGCCAGCAGCACAAGTCCCGGGACAGGGAGGGCCATATATTTT. Translation: CASSTSPGTGRAIYF.

This clone appeared a single time. The V call is TRBV13, the J call TRBJ1-3; D is ambiguous. The CDR3 totals 18 residues. V lost 0 bases to trimming and J lost 0 bases, with 15 bases between them. Germline assignment: CDR1 PRHDT and CDR2 FYEKMQ (reference sequence). The CDR3 DNA reads TGTGCCAGCAGCTTAGGCCGTGGCCACCCCCTCTCTGGAAACACCATATATTTT. As protein: CASSLGRGHPLSGNTIYF.

This clone was detected only a few times. The V gene is TRBV7-9, the J gene TRBJ1-2, with 7 bases that match TRBD1. Germline CDR1 is SEHNR and CDR2 is FQNEAQ (reference sequence). Trimming took 5 bases from V and 4 from J; bases not matched to a gene: 10. This CDR3 is 15 amino acids long. The CDR3 DNA reads TGTGCCAGCAGCCACGGTACCGGGACAGCCTATGGCTACACCTTC. Its protein is CASSHGTGTAYGYTF.

This chain uses TRBV5-1 with TRBJ2-2, with D maybe TRBD1 (6 bases). The V gene lost 3 bases and the J gene lost 2 bases, with 17 bases spanning the gap. Germline V lookup: CDR1 SGHRS, CDR2 YFSETQ. The CDR3 is 17 residues long. The CDR3 region is CASSWPTGQFNTGELFF. In DNA form, the CDR3 reads TGCGCCAGCAGCTGGCCAACCGGACAGTTTAACACCGGGGAGCTGTTTTTT. Full variable domain (outside the CDR3, taken from reference TRBV5-1 and TRBJ2-2): KAGVTQTPRYLIKTRGQQVTLSCSPISGHRSVSWYQQTPGQGLQFLFEYFSETQRNKGNFPGRFSGRQFSNSRSEMNVSTLELGDSALYLCASSWPTGQFNTGELFFGEGSRLTVL.

The rearrangement uses TRBV28 and TRBJ2-5; 7 nucleotides line up with TRBD2. J lost 5 bases, V lost 4 bases, and 16 bases had no gene match. The CDR3 is 17 residues long. Germline V gene lookup returns CDR1 MDHEN and CDR2 SYDVKM. This CDR3 is CASSSTPLLAGEETQYF. The CDR3 region has the DNA TGTGCCAGCAGTTCAACACCCCTGTTGGCGGGGGAGGAGACCCAGTACTTC. Full variable domain (missing parts from reference TRBV28 and TRBJ2-5): DVKVTQSSRYLVKRTGEKVFLECVQDMDHENMFWYRQDPGLGLRLIYFSYDVKMKEKGDIPEGYSVSREKKERFSLILESASTNQTSMYLCASSSTPLLAGEETQYFGPGTRLLVL.

V usage is TRBV7-2 and J usage is TRBJ2-1, with a tentative D call TRBD1 (6 bases). With 5 bases removed from V and 3 bases from J, the gap between germline ends came to 17 bases. From germline, CDR1 is SGHTA and CDR2 FQGNSA. The CDR3 spans 16 residues. The CDR3 DNA follows: TGTGCCAGCAGCCCCCCCGGGACAACCATCTACAATGAGCAGTTCTTC. Its protein product is CASSPPGTTIYNEQFF.

The rearrangement uses TRBV7-9 and TRBJ1-2; the D is unclear. Trimming cost V 1 base and J 1 base, with 7 bases left between them. This CDR3 is built from 14 residues. Germline CDR1 SEHNR, CDR2 FQNEAQ (reference sequence). The DNA for the CDR3 is TGTGCCAGCAGCTTAGTTCGGGGTAACTATGGCTACACCTTC. This gives the protein CASSLVRGNYGYTF. Using reference TRBV7-9 and TRBJ1-2 for the parts outside the CDR3, the full variable domain is DTGVSQNPRHKITKRGQNVTFRCDPISEHNRLYWYRQTLGQGPEFLTYFQNEAQLEKSRLLSDRFSAERPKGSFSTLEIQRTEQGDSAMYLCASSLVRGNYGYTFGSGTRLTVV.

The V call is TRBV5-1, the J call TRBJ2-7, with 8 bases aligning to TRBD2. J gave up 3 bases and V 2 bases, and 10 bases lay outside the gene matches. The germline gives CDR1 SGHRS, CDR2 YFSETQ. This CDR3 has 16 amino acids. The CDR3 region is CASSFSGSGGLYEQYF. The CDR3 DNA follows: TGCGCCAGCAGCTTTAGCGGCAGCGGGGGCCTCTACGAGCAGTACTTC.

This sequence joins TRBV28 and TRBJ1-1; 10 bases match TRBD1. Per germline, CDR1 MDHEN and CDR2 SYDVKM. CDR3 size: 15 residues. Germline trimming cut 9 bases from V and 3 bases from J; bases unmatched to any gene: 10. The CDR3, as DNA: TGTGCCAGTATCACCGGGACAGGGGTTGACACTGAAGCTTTCTTT. Amino acids: CASITGTGVDTEAFF.

The chain recombines TRBV21-1 with TRBJ1-2; the table calls TRBD1, which could not be checked here. TRBV21-1 is reported as a pseudogene. This CDR3 comprises 18 residues. CDR3 coding DNA: TGTGCCAGCAGCAAAGACCAGACAGGGTTGGTAGTCGTTAACGGCTACACCTTC. Amino acid sequence: CASSKDQTGLVVVNGYTF.

In nucleotides, the CDR3 is TGTGCCAGCAGTTCGACAGCCTATGTGGGTGAAGCTTTCTTT. Translated: CASSSTAYVGEAFF. This sequence joins TRBV6-5 and TRBJ1-1; possible D gene TRBD1, 5 bases. V gave up 4 bases and J gave up 7 bases, with 16 bases separating them. The CDR3 has 14 residues. The germline V gene has CDR1 MNHEY and CDR2 SVGAGI.

This sequence joins TRBV20-1 and TRBJ2-4; possible D gene TRBD2, 6 bases. With 2 bases removed from V and 13 bases from J, the gap between germline ends came to 12 bases. In germline, CDR1 is DFQATT, CDR2 SNEGSKA (reference sequence). The CDR3 is made up of 11 amino acids. CDR3 nucleotide sequence: TGCAGTGCTAGATCCCCCGGGAGACAGTACTTC. This translates into CSARSPGRQYF.

The chain uses TRBV2 and TRBJ1-5, with 9 bases that match TRBD1. CDR1 and CDR2 from the germline V gene are SNHLY and FYNNEI. J gave up 2 bases and V 6 bases, and 11 bases lay outside the gene matches. The CDR3 spans 17 residues. The CDR3 region has the DNA TGTGCCAGCAGCCGGGACAGGGACATCGTAGGCAATCAGCCCCAGCATTTT. Translating gives CASSRDRDIVGNQPQHF.

The rearrangement links TRBV29-1 to TRBJ2-1; TRBD1 might be the D (6 bases). The V gene's germline CDR1 is SQVTM and CDR2 ANQGSEA. This CDR3 is built from 12 residues. V was shortened by 7 bases and J by 9 bases, with 16 bases between the two germline ends. In DNA form, the CDR3 reads TGCAGCGGTAATACAGGGACGACTGAGCAGTTCTTC. Translation gives CSGNTGTTEQFF.

V gene TRBV3-1 (or the pseudogene TRBV3-2) combines with J gene TRBJ2-1; D gene ambiguous. The ends were cut back, 6 bases at V and 5 bases at J, with 8 bases in the middle. Germline CDR1 and CDR2: LGHDT and YNNKEL (reference sequence). The CDR3 covers 12 residues. This CDR3 reads CASSPGDNEQFF. CDR3 in DNA: TGTGCCAGCAGTCCCGGAGACAATGAGCAGTTCTTC.

This chain joins TRBV30 and TRBJ1-1; perhaps TRBD1 as D (5 bases). Germline V gene lookup returns CDR1 GTSNPN and CDR2 SVGIG (reference sequence). There are 13 residues in the CDR3. Between the trimmed V and J ends, which lost 0 bases and 10 bases, there was a span of 15 bases. CDR3 protein: CAWSVSGGSSAFF. CDR3 coding DNA: TGTGCCTGGAGTGTATCCGGGGGAAGTTCAGCTTTCTTT.

The chain couples TRBV7-8 to TRBJ1-4, with D tentatively TRBD1 (6 bases). This CDR3 region has 13 residues. Germline loops: CDR1 SGHVS, CDR2 FQNEAQ. The V end was cut by 6 bases, the J end by 7 bases, with 12 bases between. CDR3 nucleotides: TGTGCCAGCAGTTTGGACAGCATTGAAAAACTGTTTTTT. The encoded protein is CASSLDSIEKLFF.

The rearrangement uses TRBV7-2 and TRBJ2-3, with 11 bases aligning to TRBD2. The CDR3 length is 16 residues. Per the germline V gene, CDR1 is SGHTA and CDR2 is FQGNSA. V gave up 8 bases and J gave up 4 bases; unmatched junction bases: 11. CDR3 sequence reads: CASRRRGSGGADTQYF. CDR3 DNA sequence: TGTGCCAGCCGGCGGAGGGGTAGCGGGGGGGCAGATACGCAGTATTTT.

J is TRBJ2-2 and V is TRBV18; TRBD1 matches at 9 bases. CDR1 KGHSH and CDR2 LQKENI come from the germline V gene. The junction had 4 bases not matched to a gene; V was cut back by 0 bases and J by 5 bases. The CDR3 runs to 16 residues. CDR3 residues: CASSPPATGGTGELFF. Here the CDR3 DNA reads TGTGCCAGCTCACCACCGGCGACAGGGGGAACCGGGGAGCTGTTTTTT. Using reference TRBV18 and TRBJ2-2 for the parts outside the CDR3, the full variable domain is NAGVMQNPRHLVRRRGQEARLRCSPMKGHSHVYWYRQLPEEGLKFMVYLQKENIIDESGMPKERFSAEFPKEGPSILRIQQVVRGDSAAYFCASSPPATGGTGELFFGEGSRLTVL.

The chain recombines TRBV6-2 or TRBV6-3 with TRBJ2-5; D unresolved. Trimming stripped 3 bases from V and 3 bases from J, with 5 bases between. Germline-derived CDR1 and CDR2 are MNHEY and SVGEGT. The CDR3 length is 12 residues. Written as DNA, the CDR3 is TGTGCCAGCAGTTATACAGAAGAGACCCAGTACTTC. This gives the protein CASSYTEETQYF.

This clone was detected only once. The chain carries TRBV30 and TRBJ2-1; no reliable D call. V lost 2 bases to trimming and J lost 0 bases, with 11 bases between them. Germline V gene lookup returns CDR1 GTSNPN and CDR2 SVGIG (reference sequence). The CDR3 runs to 15 residues. DNA of the CDR3: TGTGCCTGGAGTCTTCTCCCTTACTCCTACAATGAGCAGTTCTTC. Amino acid sequence: CAWSLLPYSYNEQFF.

The chain recombines TRBV18 with TRBJ1-6; D possibly corresponds to TRBD1 (5 bases). Germline V lookup: CDR1 KGHSH, CDR2 LQKENI. With 1 base removed from V and 5 bases from J, the gap between germline ends came to 12 bases. This CDR3 is built from 16 residues. The CDR3 DNA reads as TGTGCCAGCTCACCACGGCGTGCGGGGGATAATTCACCCCTCCACTTT. Its protein product is CASSPRRAGDNSPLHF.

V and J are TRBV11-2 and TRBJ2-7, with TRBD2 matching over 12 bases. J gave up 3 bases and V 1 base, and 10 bases lay outside the gene matches. Germline values: CDR1 SGHAT, CDR2 FQNNGV. The CDR3 totals 18 residues. CDR3 region: CASSLGTSGAFRLYEQYF. The CDR3 bases are TGTGCCAGCAGCTTAGGGACTAGCGGGGCCTTCAGACTCTACGAGCAGTACTTC.

The J gene is TRBJ1-6, the V gene TRBV12-3 or TRBV12-4; D is undetermined. The length of the CDR3 is 11 residues. Trimming left V 6 bases short and J 10 bases short, with 7 bases between. CDR3 coding DNA: TGTGCCAGCAGGTCCCTCTCACCCCTCCACTTT. It codes for CASRSLSPLHF.

This sequence joins TRBV2 and TRBJ2-2, with a possible D match to TRBD2 (5 bases). Looked up from germline, CDR1 is SNHLY and CDR2 is FYNNEI. The germline V and J ends were trimmed by 4 bases and 5 bases, with 14 bases remaining between them. This CDR3 comprises 15 residues. The CDR3 DNA reads TGTGCCAGCAGTGTACGAGACCGGGGAACCGGGGAGCTGTTTTTT. It yields the protein CASSVRDRGTGELFF.

This clone was seen once. V gene TRBV2 combines with J gene TRBJ1-1, with D unresolved. The CDR3 covers 13 residues. V was shortened by 6 bases and J by 0 bases, with 8 bases between the two germline ends. Per germline, CDR1 SNHLY and CDR2 FYNNEI. The chain's CDR3 is CASRAGLNTEAFF. In nucleotides, the CDR3 is TGTGCCAGCAGGGCGGGGTTGAACACTGAAGCTTTCTTT. The entire variable domain, with the rest obtained from reference TRBV2 and TRBJ1-1, is as follows: EPEVTQTPSHQVTQMGQEVILRCVPISNHLYFYWYRQILGQKVEFLVSFYNNEISEKSEIFDDQFSVERPDGSNFTLKIRSTKLEDSAMYFCASRAGLNTEAFFGQGTRLTVV.

The chain has TRBV29-1 and TRBJ2-6, with a weak D call TRBD2 (6 bases). Trimming shortened V by 6 bases and J by 0 bases, and 12 bases separated the two germline ends. Germline values: CDR1 SQVTM, CDR2 ANQGSEA. This CDR3 has 15 amino acids. Here the CDR3 DNA reads TGCAGCGTGGGGGGACTTAGCTCTGGGGCCAACGTCCTGACTTTC. Protein: CSVGGLSSGANVLTF.

V usage is TRBV7-8 and J usage is TRBJ2-2; tentatively, D is TRBD1 (6 bases). V dropped 5 bases and J dropped 6 bases, with 16 bases sitting between them. The CDR3 extends over 15 amino acids. Germline-derived CDR1 and CDR2 are SGHVS and FQNEAQ. The CDR3 coding sequence is TGTGCCAGCAGCCCATACACAGGGATCGCCGGGGAGCTGTTTTTT. Amino acids: CASSPYTGIAGELFF.

V gene TRBV13 combines with J gene TRBJ2-3; D might be TRBD1 (5 bases). CDR1 is PRHDT and CDR2 is FYEKMQ in the germline V gene (reference sequence). Between the trimmed V and J ends, which lost 5 bases and 0 bases, there was a span of 15 bases. The CDR3 consists of 16 residues. The CDR3 reads CASSKTGFLSTDTQYF. The CDR3 DNA reads TGTGCCAGCAGCAAAACAGGATTCCTCAGCACAGATACGCAGTATTTT.